Following are 23 T cell receptor beta chains from one sample sequenced in a study of control samples from healthy donors and cancer patients. The protocol was immunoSEQ multiplex PCR, while the TCRdb copy is restricted to in-frame clones and leaves out a portion. The data contain some 130,000 clones, roughly 90% of them singletons. The sample was blood. The receptor source for this set is a man aged 40-50 years in good health.

This clone was seen once. The rearrangement joins TRBV5-5 to TRBJ2-1; D gene ambiguous. In germline, CDR1 is SGHKS, CDR2 YYEKEE (reference sequence). V lost 0 bases and J lost 7, with 2 bases in between. CDR3 length: 11 amino acids. CDR3 DNA: TGTGCCAGCAGCTTGGCGAATGAGCAGTTCTTC. Amino acid sequence: CASSLANEQFF.

The J gene is TRBJ1-2, the V gene TRBV11-2, with D maybe TRBD1 (5 bases). The CDR3 has 14 amino acids. Germline V CDR1 and CDR2: SGHAT, FQNNGV. V lost 2 bases and J lost 5, with 12 bases in between. The DNA of the CDR3 is TGTGCCAGCAGCTTAAGGGGTGGAATATATGGCTACACCTTC. Translating gives CASSLRGGIYGYTF.

The genes are TRBV1 and TRBJ2-1; no check of the table's D call, TRBD2, against the DNA was made. TRBV1 is a pseudogene segment. CDR3 length: 17 residues. Written as DNA, the CDR3 is TGCACCAGCAGCCAAGAATACCGCCGGGGAATGAGCAATGAGCAGTTCTTC. Translation gives CTSSQEYRRGMSNEQFF.

This chain uses TRBV19 with TRBJ1-2; D is unclear. Germline-derived CDR1 and CDR2 are LNHDA and SQIVND (reference sequence). The CDR3 is 15 residues long. V was pared by 1 base and J by 2 bases, with 11 bases between. The CDR3 region has the DNA TGTGCCAGTAGTATAGTAGGCGGCGGCAACTATGGCTACACCTTC. Translating it yields CASSIVGGGNYGYTF.

The V gene is TRBV7-9, the J gene TRBJ1-1, with 9 bases lining up with TRBD1. This CDR3 has 14 residues. V lost 1 base, J lost 6 bases, and 3 bases stayed unmatched. Germline assignment: CDR1 SEHNR and CDR2 FQNEAQ (reference sequence). CDR3 protein: CASSLEGTGSEAFF. The CDR3 coding sequence is TGTGCCAGCAGCTTAGAGGGGACAGGGTCTGAAGCTTTCTTT.

The V and J genes are TRBV6-5 and TRBJ1-2, with 10 bases lining up with TRBD1. In germline, CDR1 is MNHEY, CDR2 SVGAGI. The CDR3 loop spans 14 amino acids. J was trimmed by 6 bases and V by 6 bases; bases with no gene match: 7. The CDR3 region has the DNA TGTGCCAGCAGCGACCTGACAGGGGGCCATGGCTACACCTTC. Protein: CASSDLTGGHGYTF.

The chain joins TRBV6-1 to TRBJ1-2, with D hard to call. The CDR3 runs 15 residues. Germline V gives CDR1 MNHNS, CDR2 SASEGT. Deletions cut 2 bases from V and 0 bases from J, with 10 bases between. The CDR3: CASSERSIPNYGYTF. In DNA form, the CDR3 reads TGTGCCAGCAGTGAACGGTCGATTCCTAACTATGGCTACACCTTC.

This chain joins TRBV7-9 and TRBJ2-7; no reliable D call. V lost 1 base to trimming and J lost 0 bases, with 10 bases between them. The CDR3 is 15 amino acids. Germline V lookup: CDR1 SEHNR, CDR2 FQNEAQ (reference sequence). The CDR3, as DNA: TGTGCCAGCAGCTTAGTGGCAGCGAGCTCCTACGAGCAGTACTTC. Protein product: CASSLVAASSYEQYF. Full variable domain (missing parts from reference TRBV7-9 and TRBJ2-7): DTGVSQNPRHKITKRGQNVTFRCDPISEHNRLYWYRQTLGQGPEFLTYFQNEAQLEKSRLLSDRFSAERPKGSFSTLEIQRTEQGDSAMYLCASSLVAASSYEQYFGPGTRLTVT.

The chain has TRBV6-5 and TRBJ1-5; perhaps TRBD1 as D (5 bases). Germline CDR1 is MNHEY and CDR2 is SVGAGI. There are 13 residues in the CDR3. V lost 8 bases and J lost 6, with 14 bases in between. The CDR3 spells CASGSETVQPQHF. CDR3 DNA: TGTGCCAGCGGCTCCGAGACAGTTCAGCCCCAGCATTTT.

Concerning this clone itself: A junction boundary mismatches the germline segment, possibly from a read error. V and J are TRBV7-7 and TRBJ2-1; 10 bases fit TRBD2. Germline V lookup: CDR1 SSHAT, CDR2 FNYEAQ (reference sequence). The CDR3 is 17 residues long. The CDR3 here is CASSLASGGAGNNEQFF. The CDR3 DNA reads as TGTGCTAGCAGCTTAGCCAGCGGGGGGGCCGGGAACAATGAGCAGTTCTTC.

This chain joins TRBV7-9 and TRBJ2-7; TRBD1 agrees at 9 bases. Germline CDR1 is SEHNR and CDR2 is FQNEAQ (reference sequence). There are 15 residues in the CDR3. V gave up 5 bases and J gave up 5 bases; unmatched junction bases: 10. This CDR3 reads CASSLQGASSHEQYF. The CDR3 region has the DNA TGTGCCAGCAGCCTACAGGGGGCGAGTAGTCACGAGCAGTACTTC.

The chain recombines TRBV29-1 with TRBJ2-5, with a weak D call TRBD2 (6 bases). Per the germline V gene, CDR1 is SQVTM and CDR2 is ANQGSEA. CDR3 length equals 13 residues. The V gene lost 4 bases and the J gene lost 3 bases, with 12 bases spanning the gap. The CDR3: CSVVAGTKETQYF. The DNA of the CDR3 is TGCAGCGTTGTTGCGGGGACGAAAGAGACCCAGTACTTC.

The chain uses TRBV5-1 and TRBJ2-5; 11 bases are shared with TRBD1. V lost 5 bases to trimming and J lost 5 bases; unmatched junction nucleotides: 11. CDR3 size: 16 residues. Germline V CDR1 and CDR2: SGHRS, YFSETQ. CDR3 in DNA: TGCGCCAGCAGACCGAGTGGGGACAGGGGGAGCGAGACCCAGTACTTC. Protein product: CASRPSGDRGSETQYF. Looking up the rest from reference TRBV5-1 and TRBJ2-5 gives the full variable domain: KAGVTQTPRYLIKTRGQQVTLSCSPISGHRSVSWYQQTPGQGLQFLFEYFSETQRNKGNFPGRFSGRQFSNSRSEMNVSTLELGDSALYLCASRPSGDRGSETQYFGPGTRLLVL.

The genes are TRBV7-3 and TRBJ2-3, with D maybe TRBD2 (6 bases). The ends were cut back, 5 bases at V and 2 bases at J, with 14 bases in the middle. The CDR3 contains 15 residues. Germline CDR1 is SGHTA and CDR2 is FQGTGA. The CDR3 here is CASSPQSGVTDTQYF. The CDR3 nucleotides read TGTGCCAGCAGCCCGCAGTCGGGGGTCACAGATACGCAGTATTTT.

The chain couples TRBV20-1 to TRBJ2-5, with 7 bases matching TRBD2. The CDR3 has 11 residues. The junction had 5 bases not matched to a gene; V was cut back by 0 bases and J by 13 bases. Germline V gene sequence: CDR1 DFQATT, CDR2 SNEGSKA (reference sequence). The CDR3 spells CSARDRRERYF. Here the CDR3 DNA reads TGCAGTGCTAGAGATAGGCGGGAGAGGTACTTC.

The chain links TRBV2 to TRBJ2-7; D may be TRBD1 (6 bases). Germline-derived CDR1 and CDR2 are SNHLY and FYNNEI. The CDR3 covers 14 residues. V lost 4 bases and J 5 bases, leaving 15 bases between the germline ends. The CDR3 DNA reads as TGTGCCAGCAGTGGTCGAGGGGGATTTCACGAGCAGTACTTC. The encoded protein is CASSGRGGFHEQYF.

This clone came up once. The V and J genes are TRBV7-9 and TRBJ1-6; D is unclear. CDR1 is SEHNR, CDR2 FQNEAQ, per germline (reference sequence). V gave up 5 bases and J gave up 10 bases, with 9 bases separating them. The CDR3 covers 12 residues. CDR3 sequence reads: CASSLFHSPLHF. For the CDR3, the DNA is TGTGCCAGCAGCCTCTTTCACTCACCCCTCCACTTT.

CDR3 nucleotides: TGCGCCAGCAGCTTGAGCTCAAGCTCCTATAATTCACCCCTCCACTTT. Amino acid sequence: CASSLSSSSYNSPLHF. The chain uses TRBV5-1 and TRBJ1-6; D unclear. V lost 1 base to trimming and J lost 0 bases, with 8 bases between them. Germline V gene data show CDR1 as SGHRS and CDR2 as YFSETQ. This CDR3 has 16 amino acids.

The chain recombines TRBV15 with TRBJ1-3, with D tentatively TRBD1 (5 bases). Germline CDR1 LNHNV, CDR2 YYDKDF (reference sequence). CDR3 length equals 17 residues. Trimming left V 1 base short and J 3 bases short, with 16 bases between. CDR3 sequence: CATSRVKMGGGGNTIYF. The DNA for the CDR3 is TGTGCCACCAGCAGAGTGAAGATGGGGGGTGGTGGAAACACCATATATTTT.

The V call is TRBV29-1, the J call TRBJ1-2; D gene unclear. This CDR3 spans 12 amino acids. In germline, CDR1 is SQVTM, CDR2 ANQGSEA. V dropped 4 bases and J dropped 5 bases, with 11 bases sitting between them. The CDR3 coding sequence is TGCAGCGTTGGAGGCGGGAATTATGGCTACACCTTC. Translating gives CSVGGGNYGYTF.

This clone was seen a handful of times. The chain links TRBV5-6 to TRBJ2-2, with D maybe TRBD1 (5 bases). V gave up 5 bases and J gave up 0 bases, with 11 bases separating them. CDR3 length: 15 residues. Germline CDR1 SGHDT, CDR2 YYEEEE. The CDR3, as DNA: TGTGCCAGCAGACTTTCAGGGCCGAACACCGGGGAGCTGTTTTTT. Its translation: CASRLSGPNTGELFF.

J is TRBJ1-1 and V is TRBV5-1; D is possibly TRBD1 (6 bases). Germline assignment: CDR1 SGHRS and CDR2 YFSETQ. V dropped 4 bases and J dropped 1 base, with 14 bases sitting between them. The CDR3 sequence is 15 residues long. In nucleotides, the CDR3 is TGCGCCAGCAGCCGAGGCAGGGGAACGAACACTGAAGCTTTCTTT. This codes for CASSRGRGTNTEAFF.

The chain uses TRBV4-1 and TRBJ2-2; 7 bases fit TRBD1. The V segment lost 0 bases and the J segment 1 base; nucleotides outside the gene matches: 2. The CDR3 extends over 16 amino acids. Germline V gene sequence: CDR1 MGHRA, CDR2 YSYEKL. CDR3 amino acids: CASSQDRQGNTGELFF. CDR3 DNA sequence: TGCGCCAGCAGCCAAGATAGACAGGGGAACACCGGGGAGCTGTTTTTT.